This T cell receptor (beta chain) was obtained from a study of T cell clonotyping in hematopoietic cell transplantation. This clone was picked up a small number of times. What it binds is unknown. Recipients were bled about 28 days pretransplant and at posttransplant days 30, 100, 180. Clones were read by immunoSEQ multiplex PCR, and TCRdb kept only the in-frame ones, dropping some. The sample shows some 6,300 clones, around a third of them seen only once. Overall study findings and caveats: CD4 and CD8 repertoire contributions could not be separated without sorting.

The ends were cut back, 3 bases at V and 5 bases at J, with 19 bases in the middle. Germline V gene sequence: CDR1 MGHDK, CDR2 SYGVNS. This CDR3 has 16 amino acids. The chain combines TRBV25-1 with TRBJ2-5; D may be TRBD1 or TRBD2 (6 bases each). This sample comprised peripheral blood mononuclear cells, obtained 30 days after allogeneic stem cell transplant. The sequence came from a female patient between 60 and 69 years old who had an allogeneic stem cell transplant, so the T cells may come from the graft donor. Some clones in this sample may be carry-over from other donors' samples. CDR3: CASSDRTGAVGETQYF. In DNA form, the CDR3 reads TGTGCCAGCAGTGACCGGACGGGGGCAGTGGGGGAGACCCAGTACTTC.